The source of this T cell receptor (beta chain) is a study of cytomegalovirus exposure and HLA in healthy donors. The assay was immunoSEQ multiplex PCR, and TCRdb's table has in-frame clones only and misses some. The table lists 200,000 or so clones, 80% to 90% of them singletons. In the case of this clone: Its antigen is not known.

Study observations and caveats: A subsequent analysis found that TCR clusters from the first cohort also tended to co-occur in the roughly 120 validation repertoires, with 90% to 95% of cluster scores above 0. There were 164 TCR beta chains listed as cytomegalovirus-associated. For most TCR sequences rarity was the rule, although some public TCRs occurred in many donors. In vitro, three CMV-associated chains proved specific for CMV antigens.

The CDR3 contains 13 residues. CDR1 is SEHNR, CDR2 FQNEAQ, per germline (reference sequence). The V and J ends lost 5 bases and 8 bases respectively, with 13 bases between them. Sequences were obtained from PBMCs. This rearrangement joins TRBV7-9 to TRBJ2-1; possibly TRBD1 for D (5 bases). The TCR comes from a woman aged 30 to 39 in good health and CMV-seropositive. The CDR3 DNA reads as TGTGCCAGCAGCCCCCAAGACAGTTATGAGCAGTTCTTC. It yields the protein CASSPQDSYEQFF.